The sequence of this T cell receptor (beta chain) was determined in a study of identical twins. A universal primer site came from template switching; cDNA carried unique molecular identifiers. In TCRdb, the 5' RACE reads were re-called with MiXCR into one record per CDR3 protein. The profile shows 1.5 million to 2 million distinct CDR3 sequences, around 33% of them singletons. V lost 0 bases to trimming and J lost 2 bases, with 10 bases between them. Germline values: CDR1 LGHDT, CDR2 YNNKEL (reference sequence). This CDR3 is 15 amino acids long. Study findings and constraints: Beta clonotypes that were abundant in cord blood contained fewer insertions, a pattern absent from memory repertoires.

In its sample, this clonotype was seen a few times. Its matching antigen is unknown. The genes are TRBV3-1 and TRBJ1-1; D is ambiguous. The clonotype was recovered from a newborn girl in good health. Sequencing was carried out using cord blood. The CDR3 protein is CASSQDGRSNTEAFF. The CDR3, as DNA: TGTGCCAGCAGCCAAGATGGGAGAAGTAACACTGAAGCTTTCTTT.